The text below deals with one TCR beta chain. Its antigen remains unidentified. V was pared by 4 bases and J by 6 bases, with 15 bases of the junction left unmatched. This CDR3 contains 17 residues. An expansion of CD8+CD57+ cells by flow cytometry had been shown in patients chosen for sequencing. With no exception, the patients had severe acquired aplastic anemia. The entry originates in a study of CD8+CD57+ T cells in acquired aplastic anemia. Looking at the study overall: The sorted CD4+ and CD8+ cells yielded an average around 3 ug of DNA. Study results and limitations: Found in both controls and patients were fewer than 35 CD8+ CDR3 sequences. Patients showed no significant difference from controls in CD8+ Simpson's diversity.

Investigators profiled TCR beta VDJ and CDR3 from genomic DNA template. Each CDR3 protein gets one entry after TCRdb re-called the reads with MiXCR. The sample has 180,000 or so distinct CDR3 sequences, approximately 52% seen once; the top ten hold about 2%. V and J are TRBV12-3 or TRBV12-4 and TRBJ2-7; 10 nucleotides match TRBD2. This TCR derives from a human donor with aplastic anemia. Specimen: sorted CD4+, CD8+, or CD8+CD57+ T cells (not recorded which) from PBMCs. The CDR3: CASSYYPSGGHGGEQYF. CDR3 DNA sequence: TGTGCCAGCAGTTATTACCCTAGCGGGGGCCATGGGGGCGAGCAGTACTTC.